These T cell receptor beta chains were read from a single sample in a study of blood T cells in healthy people across ages. TCRdb itself ran the 5' RACE reads through MiXCR, one entry per CDR3 protein. The table shows 550,000 to 600,000 distinct CDR3 sequences, with more than 45% occurring only once. Sequencing used blood. All receptors derive from a man older than 75 in good health. CDR3s leave out the opening cysteine and the closing phenylalanine or tryptophan. D genes are given only for firm matches. For some rows the clone size is stated as once, few or many, or as a class when expanded; others skip it.

V gene | D gene | clone size | CDR3 protein
TRBV18 | - | - | ASSPGTGIYGYT
TRBV18 | - | - | ASSPTGTGTNEKLF
TRBV7-2 | - | - | ASSLDRLAAVTQY
TRBV7-7 | - | - | ASSLGWGREETQY
TRBV6-6 | - | many | ASRAASGANVLT
TRBV12-3/TRBV12-4 | - | - | ASSDPSLYNEQF
TRBV20-1 | - | - | SARSGGGNQPQH
TRBV7-2 | - | few | ASSLNGQQETQY
TRBV7-9 | - | few | ASSFGGQGGFQY
TRBV7-3 | - | - | ASSSGGPPDTQY
TRBV29-1 | TRBD2 | - | SGLAGLSSYNEQF
TRBV20-1 | - | few | SARLWGPHEQY
TRBV7-9 | - | once | ARSKTGNSNTGELF
TRBV29-1 | - | - | SVDLAGKETQY
TRBV12-3/TRBV12-4 | - | few | ASSLEELETQY
TRBV6-6 | - | - | ASRMSREQF
TRBV4-3 | - | - | ASSQDDSWDNEQF
TRBV5-1 | - | many | ASSSLGQETQY
TRBV20-1 | TRBD2 | few | SVRTSGSYNEQF
TRBV6-5 | - | many | ASSPLQAGETQY
TRBV7-9 | - | few | ASSLVREETQY
TRBV7-9 | TRBD1 | - | ASSLPPGGHEQY
TRBV3-1 | TRBD1 | few | ASSRQGTSEQY
TRBV5-6 | TRBD2 | few | ASSEWGLALNEQF
TRBV20-1 | - | - | SARDTRYNEQY
TRBV20-1 | - | - | SARDLQGRAETQY
TRBV7-8 | TRBD2 | few | ATDRGGASTDTQY
TRBV5-1 | - | - | ASSPWTLSSYNEQF
TRBV9 | - | few | ASSVTGSGANVLT
TRBV4-3 | - | few | ASSQDVRQGLETQY
TRBV6-2/TRBV6-3 | - | many | ASRSGRASNQPQH
TRBV20-1 | TRBD2 | - | SVPGLAGGSSYEQY
TRBV27 | - | - | AVSGSYEQY
TRBV20-1 | - | few | SALAGGPSSYEQY
TRBV29-1 | TRBD1 | - | SVERTGTGENEQF
TRBV29-1 | - | few | SGPAGEETQY
TRBV6-6 | TRBD1 | many | ASSPGQGACNEQF
TRBV20-1 | TRBD2 | - | SASVPSGSLYNEQF
TRBV5-1 | - | - | ASSLAGYGANEQF
TRBV7-2 | - | once | ASRTGLTYNEQF
TRBV20-1 | - | once | SARGASSSAYNEQF
TRBV20-1 | - | few | SAREVKGTDTQY
TRBV14 | TRBD1 | - | ASSQQTGYYGYT
TRBV10-3 | TRBD2 | few | AMGTSGTGYEQY
TRBV20-1 | - | few | SASVTYEQY
TRBV6-1 | - | - | ASSAQGSVSYGYT
TRBV12-3/TRBV12-4 | - | - | ASRETSGASEAF
TRBV24-1 | TRBD2 | - | ATSNPGLPRPGDEQF
TRBV10-3 | - | - | AISVNNNEQF
TRBV20-1 | TRBD2 | many | SAKGLAGGYNEQF
TRBV11-2 | - | - | ASSFGVSIAETQY
TRBV10-3 | TRBD1 | - | AISMDRGGTGELF
TRBV7-8 | TRBD2 | - | ASSLGVSGGFNEQF
TRBV28 | - | - | ASIRAADEKLF